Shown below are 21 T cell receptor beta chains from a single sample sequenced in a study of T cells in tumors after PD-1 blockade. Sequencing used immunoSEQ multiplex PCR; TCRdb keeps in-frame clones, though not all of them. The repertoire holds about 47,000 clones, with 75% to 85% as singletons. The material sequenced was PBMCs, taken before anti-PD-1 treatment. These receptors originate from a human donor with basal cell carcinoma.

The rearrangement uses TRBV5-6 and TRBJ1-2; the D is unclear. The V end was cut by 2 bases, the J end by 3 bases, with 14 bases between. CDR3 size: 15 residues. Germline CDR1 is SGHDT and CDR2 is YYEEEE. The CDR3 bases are TGTGCCAGCAGCTTCGCTGGACTGTCAGACTATGGCTACACCTTC. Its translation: CASSFAGLSDYGYTF. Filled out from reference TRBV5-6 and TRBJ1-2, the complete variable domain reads DAGVTQSPTHLIKTRGQQVTLRCSPKSGHDTVSWYQQALGQGPQFIFQYYEEEERQRGNFPDRFSGHQFPNYSSELNVNALLLGDSALYLCASSFAGLSDYGYTFGSGTRLTVV.

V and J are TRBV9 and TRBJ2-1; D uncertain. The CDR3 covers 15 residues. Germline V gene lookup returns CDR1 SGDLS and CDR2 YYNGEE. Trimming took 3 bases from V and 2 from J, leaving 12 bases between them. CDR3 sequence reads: CASSARLTAYNEQFF. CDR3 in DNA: TGTGCCAGCAGCGCCCGACTTACGGCCTACAATGAGCAGTTCTTC.

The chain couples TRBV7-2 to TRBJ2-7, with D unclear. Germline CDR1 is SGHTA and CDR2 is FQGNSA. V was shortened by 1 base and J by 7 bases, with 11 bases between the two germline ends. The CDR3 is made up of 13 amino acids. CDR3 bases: TGTGCCAGCAGCTTAGTTGTGTCCGGAGAGCAGTACTTC. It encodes CASSLVVSGEQYF. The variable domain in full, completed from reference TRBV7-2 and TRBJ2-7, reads GAGVSQSPSNKVTEKGKDVELRCDPISGHTALYWYRQSLGQGLEFLIYFQGNSAPDKSGLPSDRFSAERTGGSVSTLTIQRTQQEDSAVYLCASSLVVSGEQYFGPGTRLTVT.

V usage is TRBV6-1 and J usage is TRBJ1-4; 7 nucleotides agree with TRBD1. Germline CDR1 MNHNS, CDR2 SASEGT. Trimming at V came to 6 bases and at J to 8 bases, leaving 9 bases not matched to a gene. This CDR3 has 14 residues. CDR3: CASSLTGQAEKLFF. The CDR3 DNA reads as TGTGCCAGCAGCCTGACAGGGCAGGCCGAAAAACTGTTTTTT.

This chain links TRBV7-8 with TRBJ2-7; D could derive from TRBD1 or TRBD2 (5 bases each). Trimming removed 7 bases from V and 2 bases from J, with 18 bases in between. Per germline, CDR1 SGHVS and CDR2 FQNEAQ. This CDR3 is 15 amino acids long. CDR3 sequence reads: CASNSKEGFAYEQYF. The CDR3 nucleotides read TGTGCCAGCAACTCCAAAGAGGGGTTTGCCTACGAGCAGTACTTC.

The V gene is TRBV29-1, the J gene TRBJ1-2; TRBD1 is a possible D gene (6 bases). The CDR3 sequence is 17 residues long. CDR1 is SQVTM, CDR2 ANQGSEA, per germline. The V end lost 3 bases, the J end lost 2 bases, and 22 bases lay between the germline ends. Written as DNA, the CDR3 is TGCAGCGTTGAGAATACAGGGAGACTGAATTTGAACTATGGCTACACCTTC. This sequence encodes CSVENTGRLNLNYGYTF. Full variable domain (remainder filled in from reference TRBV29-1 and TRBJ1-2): SAVISQKPSRDICQRGTSLTIQCQVDSQVTMMFWYRQQPGQSLTLIATANQGSEATYESGFVIDKFPISRPNLTFSTLTVSNMSPEDSSIYLCSVENTGRLNLNYGYTFGSGTRLTVV.

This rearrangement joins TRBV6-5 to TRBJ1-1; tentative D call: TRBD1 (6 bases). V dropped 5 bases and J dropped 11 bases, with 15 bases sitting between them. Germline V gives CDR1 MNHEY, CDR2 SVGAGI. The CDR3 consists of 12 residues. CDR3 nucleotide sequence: TGTGCCAGCAGTCTTTCAACAGGGCGGGCTTTCTTT. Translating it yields CASSLSTGRAFF.

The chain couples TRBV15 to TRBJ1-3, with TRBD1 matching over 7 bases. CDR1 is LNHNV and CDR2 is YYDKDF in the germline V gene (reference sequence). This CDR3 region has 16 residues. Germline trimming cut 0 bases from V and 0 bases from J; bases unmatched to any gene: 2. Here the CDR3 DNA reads TGTGCCACCAGCAGAGAGACAGGGACCTCTGGAAACACCATATATTTT. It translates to CATSRETGTSGNTIYF.

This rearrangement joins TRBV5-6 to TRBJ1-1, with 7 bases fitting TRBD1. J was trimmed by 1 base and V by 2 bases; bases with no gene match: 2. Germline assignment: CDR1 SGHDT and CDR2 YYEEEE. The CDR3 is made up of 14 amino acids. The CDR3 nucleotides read TGTGCCAGCAGCTTACGGACAGGGAACACTGAAGCTTTCTTT. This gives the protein CASSLRTGNTEAFF.

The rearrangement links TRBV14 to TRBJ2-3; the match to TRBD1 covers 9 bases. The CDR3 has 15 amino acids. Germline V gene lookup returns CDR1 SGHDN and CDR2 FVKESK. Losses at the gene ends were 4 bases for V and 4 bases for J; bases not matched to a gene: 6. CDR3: CASSPRDRASDTQYF. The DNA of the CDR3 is TGTGCCAGCAGCCCCCGGGACAGGGCGTCAGATACGCAGTATTTT. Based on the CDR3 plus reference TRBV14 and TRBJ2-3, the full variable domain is EAGVTQFPSHSVIEKGQTVTLRCDPISGHDNLYWYRRVMGKEIKFLLHFVKESKQDESGMPNNRFLAERTGGTYSTLKVQPAELEDSGVYFCASSPRDRASDTQYFGPGTRLTVL.

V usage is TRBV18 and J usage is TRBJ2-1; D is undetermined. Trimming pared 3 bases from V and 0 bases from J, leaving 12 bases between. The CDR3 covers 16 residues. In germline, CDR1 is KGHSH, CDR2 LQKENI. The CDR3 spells CASSPRSMSSYNEQFF. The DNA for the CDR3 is TGTGCCAGCTCACCTAGGAGTATGAGCTCCTACAATGAGCAGTTCTTC.

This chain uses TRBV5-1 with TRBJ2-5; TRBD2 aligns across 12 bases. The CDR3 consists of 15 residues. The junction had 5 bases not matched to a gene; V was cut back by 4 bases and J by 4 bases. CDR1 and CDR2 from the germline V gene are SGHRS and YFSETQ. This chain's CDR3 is CASSQLAGGPETQYF. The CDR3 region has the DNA TGCGCCAGCAGCCAACTAGCGGGAGGACCAGAGACCCAGTACTTC. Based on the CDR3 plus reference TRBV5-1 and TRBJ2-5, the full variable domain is KAGVTQTPRYLIKTRGQQVTLSCSPISGHRSVSWYQQTPGQGLQFLFEYFSETQRNKGNFPGRFSGRQFSNSRSEMNVSTLELGDSALYLCASSQLAGGPETQYFGPGTRLLVL.

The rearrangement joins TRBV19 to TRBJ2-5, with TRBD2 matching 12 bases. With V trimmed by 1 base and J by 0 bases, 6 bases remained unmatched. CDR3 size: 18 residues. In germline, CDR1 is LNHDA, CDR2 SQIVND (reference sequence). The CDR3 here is CASSIGLAGASYQETQYF. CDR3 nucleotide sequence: TGTGCCAGTAGTATAGGACTAGCGGGGGCCTCGTACCAAGAGACCCAGTACTTC.

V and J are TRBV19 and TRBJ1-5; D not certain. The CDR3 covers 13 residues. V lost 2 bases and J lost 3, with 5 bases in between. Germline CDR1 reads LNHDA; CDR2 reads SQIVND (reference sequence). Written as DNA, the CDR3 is TGTGCCAGTAGTATACAGGCCAATCAGCCCCAGCATTTT. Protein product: CASSIQANQPQHF.

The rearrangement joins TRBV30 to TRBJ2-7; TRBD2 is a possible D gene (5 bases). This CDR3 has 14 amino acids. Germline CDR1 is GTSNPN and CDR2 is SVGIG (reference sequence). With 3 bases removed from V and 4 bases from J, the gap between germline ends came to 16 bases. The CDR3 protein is CAWRYGISGYEQYF. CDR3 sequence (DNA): TGTGCCTGGAGATACGGGATATCGGGTTACGAGCAGTACTTC.

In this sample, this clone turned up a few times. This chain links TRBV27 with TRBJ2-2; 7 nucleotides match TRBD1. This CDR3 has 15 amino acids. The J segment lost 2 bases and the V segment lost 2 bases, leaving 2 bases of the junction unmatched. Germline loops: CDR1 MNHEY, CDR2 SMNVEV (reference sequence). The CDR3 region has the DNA TGTGCCAGCAGTTTAAGGGGGCCTAACACCGGGGAGCTGTTTTTT. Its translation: CASSLRGPNTGELFF.

This chain's CDR3 is CASSEEWGDSKTQYF. CDR3 sequence (DNA): TGTGCCAGCAGTGAAGAATGGGGAGATTCGAAGACCCAGTACTTC. This chain joins TRBV6-1 and TRBJ2-5; a possible D gene is TRBD2 (5 bases). Trimming took 1 base from V and 6 from J, leaving 15 bases between them. In germline, CDR1 is MNHNS, CDR2 SASEGT. This CDR3 comprises 15 residues.

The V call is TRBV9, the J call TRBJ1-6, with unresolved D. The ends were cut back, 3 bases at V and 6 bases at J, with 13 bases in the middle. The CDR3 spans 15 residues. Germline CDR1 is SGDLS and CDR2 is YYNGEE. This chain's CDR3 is CASSGGSAGNSPLHF. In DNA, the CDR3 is TGTGCCAGCAGCGGAGGGTCCGCGGGTAATTCACCCCTCCACTTT.

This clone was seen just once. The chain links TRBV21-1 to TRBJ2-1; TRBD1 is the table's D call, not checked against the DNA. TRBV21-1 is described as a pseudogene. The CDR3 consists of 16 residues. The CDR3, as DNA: TGTGCCAGCAGCAAAGCGGGGACAGGTACTTACAATGAGCAGTTCTTC. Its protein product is CASSKAGTGTYNEQFF.

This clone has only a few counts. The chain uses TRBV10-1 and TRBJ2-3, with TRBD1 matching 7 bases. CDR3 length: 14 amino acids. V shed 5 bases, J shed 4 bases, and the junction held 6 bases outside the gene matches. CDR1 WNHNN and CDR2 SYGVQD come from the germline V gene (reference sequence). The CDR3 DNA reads TGCGCCAGCAGTCCCAGGGGGAAGGCAGATACGCAGTATTTT. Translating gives CASSPRGKADTQYF.

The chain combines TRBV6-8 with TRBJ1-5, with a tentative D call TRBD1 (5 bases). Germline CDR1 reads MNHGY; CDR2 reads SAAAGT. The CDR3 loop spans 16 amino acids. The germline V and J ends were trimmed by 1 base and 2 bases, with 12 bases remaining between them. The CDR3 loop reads CASSYFGRDGNQPQHF. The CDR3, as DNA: TGTGCCAGCAGTTACTTCGGCAGGGACGGCAATCAGCCCCAGCATTTT.